These T cell receptor beta chains were read from a single sample in a study of blood T cell repertoires in COVID-19. TCRdb's copy holds only in-frame clones and misses some; the assay was immunoSEQ multiplex PCR. The profile shows under 45,000 clones, about 86% of them singletons. The sequenced sample consisted of peripheral blood. Source of these receptors: a woman older than 75 with active or convalescent COVID-19. Each CDR3 is given with its conserved first and last residue. Expanded clones get a size class; other rows say once, few or many, or leave the size out.

>TRBJ2-7|TRBV7-8|few
CASSLLDSYSYEQYF
>TRBJ2-2|TRBV19|.
CAGKMTSGSPGELFF
>TRBJ1-2|TRBV19|.
CASSIFQGVRGYTF
>TRBJ2-1|TRBV11-2|.
CASSLVAAGVLNEQFF
>TRBJ1-2|TRBV6-5|.
CASSYSPGDGYTF
>TRBJ2-3|TRBV27|.
CASSVRQETLTSSDTQYF
>TRBJ2-3|TRBV7-3|.
CASSPLGQGQDTQYF
>TRBJ2-7|TRBV28|.
CASLTGSLMNRYEQYF
>TRBJ1-5|TRBV7-9|.
CASSLRDNQPQHF
>TRBJ1-1|TRBV28|.
CASIANTEAFF
>TRBJ2-4|TRBV7-9|few
CASSAHLDRLIQYF
>TRBJ2-2|TRBV10-1|.
CASKAGMNTGELFF
>TRBJ2-7|TRBV5-4|.
CASSQAGGDEQYF
>TRBJ1-3|TRBV10-3|.
CAISERTVIGNTIYF
>TRBJ1-1|TRBV28|.
CASSPSGRPEAFF
>TRBJ2-7|TRBV18|.
CASSPPGLAVYEQYF
>TRBJ2-1|TRBV3-1/TRBV3-2|once
CASSPLGSYNEQFF